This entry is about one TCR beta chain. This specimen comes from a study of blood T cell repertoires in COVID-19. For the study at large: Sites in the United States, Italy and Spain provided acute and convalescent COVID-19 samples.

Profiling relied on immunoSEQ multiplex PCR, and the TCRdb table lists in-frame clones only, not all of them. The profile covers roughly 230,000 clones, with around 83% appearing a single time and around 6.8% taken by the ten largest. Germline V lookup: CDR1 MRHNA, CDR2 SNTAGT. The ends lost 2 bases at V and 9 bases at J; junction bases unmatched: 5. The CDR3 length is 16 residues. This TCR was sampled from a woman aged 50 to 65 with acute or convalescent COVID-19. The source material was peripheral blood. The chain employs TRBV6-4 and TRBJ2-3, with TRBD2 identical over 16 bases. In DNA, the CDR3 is TGTGCCAGCAGTGACACCGGGACTAGCGGGAGGGTCACGCAGTATTTT. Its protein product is CASSDTGTSGRVTQYF.